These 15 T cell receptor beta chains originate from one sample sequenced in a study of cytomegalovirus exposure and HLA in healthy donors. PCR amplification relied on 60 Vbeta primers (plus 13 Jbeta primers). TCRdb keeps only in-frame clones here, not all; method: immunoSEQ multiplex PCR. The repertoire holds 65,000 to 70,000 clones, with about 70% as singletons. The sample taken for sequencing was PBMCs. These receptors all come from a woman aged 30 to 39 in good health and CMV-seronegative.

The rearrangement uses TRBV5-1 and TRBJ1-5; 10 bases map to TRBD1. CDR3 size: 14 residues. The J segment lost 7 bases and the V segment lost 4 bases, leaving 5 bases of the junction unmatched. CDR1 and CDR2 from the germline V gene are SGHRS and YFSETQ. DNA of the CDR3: TGCGCCAGCAGCCCAGGGACAGGGGCGCAGCCCCAGCATTTT. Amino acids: CASSPGTGAQPQHF.

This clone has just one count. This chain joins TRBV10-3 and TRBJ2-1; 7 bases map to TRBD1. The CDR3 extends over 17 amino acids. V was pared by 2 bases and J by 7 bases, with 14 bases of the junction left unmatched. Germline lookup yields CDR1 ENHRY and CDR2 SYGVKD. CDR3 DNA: TGTGCCATCAGTGAGCCCGCCCGGGACAGTGTCGGGAATGAGCAGTTCTTC. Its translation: CAISEPARDSVGNEQFF.

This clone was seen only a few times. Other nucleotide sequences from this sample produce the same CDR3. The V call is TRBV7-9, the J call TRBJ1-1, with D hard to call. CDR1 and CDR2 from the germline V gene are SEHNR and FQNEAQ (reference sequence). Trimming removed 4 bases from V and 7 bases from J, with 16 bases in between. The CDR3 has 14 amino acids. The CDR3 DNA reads TGTGCCAGCAGCTCCTACCGTGGGGAGGTTGAAGCTTTCTTT. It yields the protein CASSSYRGEVEAFF.

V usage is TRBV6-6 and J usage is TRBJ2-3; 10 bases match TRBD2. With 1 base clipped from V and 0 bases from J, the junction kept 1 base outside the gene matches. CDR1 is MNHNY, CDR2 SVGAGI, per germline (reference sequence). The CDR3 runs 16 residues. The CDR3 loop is CASSYFSGGSTDTQYF. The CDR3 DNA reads TGTGCCAGCAGTTACTTTAGCGGGGGGAGCACAGATACGCAGTATTTT.

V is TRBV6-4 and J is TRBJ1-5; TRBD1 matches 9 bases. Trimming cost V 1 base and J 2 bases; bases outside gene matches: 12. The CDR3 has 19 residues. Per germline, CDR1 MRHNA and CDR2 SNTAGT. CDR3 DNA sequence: TGTGCCAGCAGTGACTGGGGACAGGGTTTGGGCCTTGGCAATCAGCCCCAGCATTTT. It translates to CASSDWGQGLGLGNQPQHF.

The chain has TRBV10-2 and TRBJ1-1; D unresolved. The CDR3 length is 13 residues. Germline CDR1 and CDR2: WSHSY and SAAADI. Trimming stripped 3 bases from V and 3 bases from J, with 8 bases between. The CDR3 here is CASSDGQYTEAFF. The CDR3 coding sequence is TGCGCCAGCAGTGATGGGCAGTACACTGAAGCTTTCTTT.

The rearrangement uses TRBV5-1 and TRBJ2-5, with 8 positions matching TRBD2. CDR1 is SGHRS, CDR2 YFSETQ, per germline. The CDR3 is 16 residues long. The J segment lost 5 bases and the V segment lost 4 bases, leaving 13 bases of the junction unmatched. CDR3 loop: CASSRSTTSGGETQYF. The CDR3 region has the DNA TGCGCCAGCAGCCGGAGCACAACTAGCGGTGGGGAGACCCAGTACTTC.

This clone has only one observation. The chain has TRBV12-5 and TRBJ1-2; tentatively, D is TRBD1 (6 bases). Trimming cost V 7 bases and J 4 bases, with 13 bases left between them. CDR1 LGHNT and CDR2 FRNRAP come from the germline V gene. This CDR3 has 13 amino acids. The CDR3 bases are TGTGCTAGTGCTCCCACAGGGAGCTATGGCTACACCTTC. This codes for CASAPTGSYGYTF.

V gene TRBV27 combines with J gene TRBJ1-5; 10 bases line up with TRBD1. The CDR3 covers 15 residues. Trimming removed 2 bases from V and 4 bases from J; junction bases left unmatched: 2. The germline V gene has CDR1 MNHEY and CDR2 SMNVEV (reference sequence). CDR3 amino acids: CASSLAGQGNQPQHF. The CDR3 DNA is TGTGCCAGCAGTTTAGCGGGACAGGGGAATCAGCCCCAGCATTTT.

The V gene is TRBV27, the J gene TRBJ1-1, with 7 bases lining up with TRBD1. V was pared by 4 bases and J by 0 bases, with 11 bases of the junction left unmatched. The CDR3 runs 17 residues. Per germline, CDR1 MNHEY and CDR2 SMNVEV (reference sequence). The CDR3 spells CASSSTPPGQMNTEAFF. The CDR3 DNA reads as TGTGCCAGCAGTTCGACTCCTCCGGGACAGATGAACACTGAAGCTTTCTTT.

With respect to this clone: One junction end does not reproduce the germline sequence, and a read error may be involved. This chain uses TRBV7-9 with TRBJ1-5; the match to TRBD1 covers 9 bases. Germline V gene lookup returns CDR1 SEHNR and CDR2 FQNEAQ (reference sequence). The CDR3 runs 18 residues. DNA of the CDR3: TGTGCCAGCAGCTATGCGGGACAGGGCTCGTATAGCAATCAGCACCAGCATTTT. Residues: CASSYAGQGSYSNQHQHF.

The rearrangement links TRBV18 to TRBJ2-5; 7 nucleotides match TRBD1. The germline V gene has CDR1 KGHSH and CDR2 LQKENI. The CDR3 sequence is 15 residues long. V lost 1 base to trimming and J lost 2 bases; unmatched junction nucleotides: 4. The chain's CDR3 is CASSPQGAIQETQYF. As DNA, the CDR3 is TGTGCCAGCTCACCACAGGGGGCAATTCAAGAGACCCAGTACTTC.

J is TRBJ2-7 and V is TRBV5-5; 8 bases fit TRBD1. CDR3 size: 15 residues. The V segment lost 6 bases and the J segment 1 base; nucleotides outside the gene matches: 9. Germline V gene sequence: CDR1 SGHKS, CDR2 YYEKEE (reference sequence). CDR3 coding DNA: TGTGCCAGCATGGGTCCGGGACAGGTGTCCTACGAGCAGTACTTC. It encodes CASMGPGQVSYEQYF.

The CDR3 loop reads CASTVGENTEAFF. The DNA of the CDR3 is TGTGCCAGCACCGTGGGAGAGAACACTGAAGCTTTCTTT. The chain links TRBV2 to TRBJ1-1; the D is unclear. V was pared by 7 bases and J by 1 base, with 10 bases between. The CDR3 is 13 residues long. Germline V gene sequence: CDR1 SNHLY, CDR2 FYNNEI.

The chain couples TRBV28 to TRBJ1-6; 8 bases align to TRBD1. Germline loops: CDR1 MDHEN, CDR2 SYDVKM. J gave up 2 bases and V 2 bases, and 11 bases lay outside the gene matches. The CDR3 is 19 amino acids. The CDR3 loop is CASSLLRPLQGAYNSPLHF. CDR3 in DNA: TGTGCCAGCAGTTTACTTCGTCCCCTACAGGGGGCCTATAATTCACCCCTCCACTTT. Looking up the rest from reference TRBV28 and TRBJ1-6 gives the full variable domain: DVKVTQSSRYLVKRTGEKVFLECVQDMDHENMFWYRQDPGLGLRLIYFSYDVKMKEKGDIPEGYSVSREKKERFSLILESASTNQTSMYLCASSLLRPLQGAYNSPLHFGNGTRLTVT.